The clone carrying this TCR beta chain appeared a single time. The antigen is unknown. The germline V and J ends were trimmed by 6 bases and 0 bases, with 12 bases remaining between them. The CDR3 length is 14 residues. Germline loops: CDR1 SNHLY, CDR2 FYNNEI. This sample was included in a study of chemoradiotherapy in HPV16-positive cancers. At the level of the study: Functional T-cell assays on a couple of HPV16-positive patients' cells defined candidate HPV-specific clones and common TCR motifs. The study, taken as a whole, reports: Non-HPV-specific T cells did not expand in tumors during treatment, whereas candidate HPV-specific clones and E7-related motifs did.

The method was immunoSEQ multiplex PCR; TCRdb's version includes in-frame clones alone and lacks a portion of them. The table shows some 10,000 clones, with 90% to 95% occurring only once. The V and J genes are TRBV2 and TRBJ2-7; D unclear. The starting material was blood, obtained from a patient who underwent chemoradiotherapy. The clonotype was recovered from a human donor with HPV-associated anogenital cancer. For the CDR3, the DNA is TGTGCCAGCAGAAGCTCGGGTAGCTCCTACGAGCAGTACTTC. Its protein product is CASRSSGSSYEQYF.